The 21 T cell receptor beta chains reported below all come from one sample, sequenced in a study of blood T cells in healthy people across ages. The use of a sample-barcoded 5' primer and a J-beta primer mix characterized a second PCR of about 7 to 12 cycles. TCRdb used MiXCR to reprocess the 5' RACE reads, holding one entry per CDR3 protein. The sample consists of roughly 500,000 distinct CDR3 sequences, approximately 25% of them appearing once. The specimen was blood. All receptors come from a woman in her 70s in good health.

The rearrangement joins TRBV7-2 to TRBJ2-7, with 9 bases matching TRBD1. In germline, CDR1 is SGHTA, CDR2 FQGNSA. The CDR3 is 14 residues long. Trimming removed 5 bases from V and 7 bases from J; junction bases left unmatched: 9. Here the CDR3 reads CASSQDRGRFEQYF. In DNA, the CDR3 is TGTGCCAGCAGCCAGGACAGGGGAAGGTTTGAGCAGTACTTC.

The gene calls are TRBV29-1 and TRBJ2-5; no firm D call. Gene TRBJ2-1 matches the end of the DNA better, so the J call may be wrong. This CDR3 is built from 11 residues. Per the germline V gene, CDR1 is SQVTM and CDR2 is ANQGSEA. The CDR3 nucleotides are TGCAGCGTTGAAGTAACCAATGAGCAGTTCTTC. It specifies CSVEVTNEQFF.

The chain employs TRBV12-3 or TRBV12-4 and TRBJ1-5; D ambiguous. This CDR3 comprises 14 residues. The ends were cut back, 4 bases at V and 10 bases at J, with 17 bases in the middle. The DNA of the CDR3 is TGTGCCAGCAGTTCAGCTCTACTGAGTCCCCCCCAGCATTTT. Its protein is CASSSALLSPPQHF.

The chain has TRBV20-1 and TRBJ2-5; 9 bases fit TRBD1. Near its end, the DNA agrees better with TRBJ2-7, so the J call may be wrong. The CDR3 totals 16 residues. CDR1 and CDR2 (germline): DFQATT, SNEGSKA (reference sequence). The CDR3 loop is CSAKRPGTGILYEQYF. In DNA form, the CDR3 reads TGCAGTGCGAAAAGACCCGGGACAGGGATATTATACGAGCAGTACTTC.

This chain joins TRBV29-1 and TRBJ2-1; weak D call: TRBD2 (5 bases). The CDR3 length is 13 residues. Germline values: CDR1 SQVTM, CDR2 ANQGSEA. Between the trimmed V and J ends, which lost 4 bases and 4 bases, there was a span of 11 bases. The CDR3 loop is CSVGAGQYNEQFF. CDR3 nucleotide sequence: TGCAGCGTTGGTGCGGGCCAGTACAATGAGCAGTTCTTC.

This clonotype was picked up a small number of times. This chain links TRBV6-5 with TRBJ1-1; maybe TRBD1 (5 bases). The length of the CDR3 is 15 residues. In germline, CDR1 is MNHEY, CDR2 SVGAGI. V was pared by 2 bases and J by 4 bases, with 14 bases between. The CDR3, as DNA: TGTGCCAGCAGTTACAAGCGGGGAAGGGGCACTGAAGCTTTCTTT. It encodes CASSYKRGRGTEAFF.

V usage is TRBV5-1 and J usage is TRBJ2-7; D call uncertain. The CDR3 runs 15 residues. V was shortened by 4 bases and J by 0 bases, with 14 bases between the two germline ends. Per the germline V gene, CDR1 is SGHRS and CDR2 is YFSETQ. This CDR3 reads CASSRAGTTSYEQYF. CDR3 nucleotide sequence: TGCGCCAGCAGCCGGGCCGGAACTACCTCCTACGAGCAGTACTTC.

The chain has TRBV6-6 and TRBJ2-3; no reliable D call. The CDR3 extends over 14 amino acids. CDR1 and CDR2 from the germline V gene are MNHNY and SVGAGI (reference sequence). V lost 0 bases to trimming and J lost 2 bases, with 6 bases between them. CDR3 residues: CASSYSSLTDTQYF. CDR3 coding DNA: TGTGCCAGCAGTTACTCGTCTCTCACAGATACGCAGTATTTT.

This clonotype was observed a handful of times. V and J are TRBV20-1 and TRBJ2-7; TRBD1 matches 11 bases. V shed 4 bases, J shed 4 bases, and the junction held 3 bases outside the gene matches. Germline CDR1 DFQATT, CDR2 SNEGSKA (reference sequence). The CDR3 runs 13 residues. The CDR3 region is CSAMGQGVYEQYF. In nucleotides, the CDR3 is TGCAGTGCTATGGGACAGGGGGTTTACGAGCAGTACTTC.

The V gene is TRBV11-2, the J gene TRBJ1-1; D remains unclear. Trimming left V 3 bases short and J 6 bases short, with 11 bases between. Germline lookup yields CDR1 SGHAT and CDR2 FQNNGV. The CDR3 loop spans 13 amino acids. For the CDR3, the DNA is TGTGCCAGCAGCTTTGGGGTTCGGTCTGAAGCTTTCTTT. This sequence encodes CASSFGVRSEAFF.

This clonotype showed up just a few times. The J gene is TRBJ2-5, the V gene TRBV7-2; 9 nucleotides line up with TRBD2. This CDR3 region has 15 residues. After removal of 4 bases from V and 4 bases from J, the junction contained 7 bases not matched to a gene. The germline gives CDR1 SGHTA, CDR2 FQGNSA. The CDR3 here is CASSYQRGAGETQYF. The CDR3, as DNA: TGTGCCAGCAGCTACCAGCGGGGGGCTGGAGAGACCCAGTACTTC.

The rearrangement uses TRBV12-5 and TRBJ2-5, with 7 nucleotides matching TRBD2. The trim removed 1 base at V and 9 bases at J, leaving 11 bases unmatched. The length of the CDR3 is 15 residues. From germline, CDR1 is LGHNT and CDR2 FRNRAP. The CDR3 DNA is TGTGCTAGTGGTTTGGACGGACTAGTTGTTGAGGCCCAGTACTTC. As protein: CASGLDGLVVEAQYF.

This clonotype was recorded at least ten times. The chain joins TRBV20-1 to TRBJ1-5; weak D call: TRBD1 (5 bases). The CDR3 covers 17 residues. Germline loops: CDR1 DFQATT, CDR2 SNEGSKA (reference sequence). V was cut by 0 bases and J by 0 bases, with 15 bases left in between. The CDR3 loop is CSARDPAGKLSNQPQHF. CDR3 DNA: TGCAGTGCTAGAGATCCCGCAGGGAAACTTAGCAATCAGCCCCAGCATTTT.

The chain has TRBV21-1 and TRBJ2-2. TRBV21-1 is labeled a pseudogene. The CDR3 spans 15 residues. The CDR3 is CASSPHSKATGELFF. The CDR3 bases are TGTGCCAGCAGCCCCCACTCCAAGGCCACCGGGGAGCTGTTTTTT.

The chain is built from TRBV3-1 and TRBJ1-2, with D possibly matching TRBD1 (5 bases). Trimming removed 2 bases from V and 6 bases from J, with 13 bases in between. The CDR3 consists of 14 residues. Germline CDR1 and CDR2: LGHDT and YNNKEL (reference sequence). The CDR3 nucleotides are TGTGCCAGCAGCCAATTCGGGGCAGATCATGGCTACACCTTC. Translated: CASSQFGADHGYTF.

As regards this clonotype: The CDR3 carries no conserved terminal phenylalanine or tryptophan, so it likely arises from a read error. This chain connects TRBV7-9 to TRBJ2-5, with TRBD2 identical over 11 bases. The last part of the DNA fits TRBJ2-1 better; the J call may be wrong. The CDR3 is 15 amino acids. CDR1 is SEHNR and CDR2 is FQNEAQ in the germline V gene (reference sequence). CDR3 residues: CASSRGLAAHSEQFL. The CDR3 DNA sequence: TGTGCCAGCAGCCGGGGACTAGCGGCTCACAGTGAGCAGTTCCTC.

This chain joins TRBV6-5 and TRBJ2-5; TRBD2 is a possible D gene (6 bases). CDR3 length: 15 amino acids. The germline gives CDR1 MNHEY, CDR2 SVGAGI. Trimming pared 5 bases from V and 4 bases from J, leaving 17 bases between. Here the CDR3 DNA reads TGTGCCAGCAGTCACGGAGGGGCCGGAGTAGAGACCCAGTACTTC. Its protein product is CASSHGGAGVETQYF.

V and J are TRBV29-1 and TRBJ2-5; 7 nucleotides agree with TRBD1. Trimming took 3 bases from V and 4 from J; bases not matched to a gene: 11. This CDR3 is built from 15 residues. CDR1 is SQVTM and CDR2 is ANQGSEA in the germline V gene. The CDR3 loop is CSVETGTDLRETQYF. In DNA, the CDR3 is TGCAGCGTTGAGACCGGGACAGATCTTCGAGAGACCCAGTACTTC.

This clonotype has a handful of counts. The rearrangement joins TRBV18 to TRBJ1-4; D not resolved. Trimming removed 2 bases at V and 7 bases at J, with 11 bases between. This CDR3 region has 14 residues. Germline CDR1 reads KGHSH; CDR2 reads LQKENI. CDR3 residues: CASSPYSQGEKLFF. In DNA, the CDR3 is TGTGCCAGCTCACCATACAGTCAAGGTGAAAAACTGTTTTTT.

Details on this clonotype: At one end the junction does not follow the germline gene, possibly because of a read error. The CDR3 DNA reads TGTGCCAGCAGTGGACTAGCGGGGGCCTACGAGCATTACTTC. Protein product: CASSGLAGAYEHYF. The rearrangement uses TRBV12-3 or TRBV12-4 and TRBJ2-7, with 13 nucleotides matching TRBD2. This CDR3 is built from 14 residues.

Only a few counts were recorded for this clonotype. V and J are TRBV20-1 and TRBJ2-5, with unresolved D. Trimming removed 4 bases at V and 4 bases at J, with 7 bases between. The CDR3 sequence is 11 residues long. Germline V gene lookup returns CDR1 DFQATT and CDR2 SNEGSKA (reference sequence). DNA for the CDR3: TGCAGTGCTACCTCGGGAGAGACCCAGTACTTC. Its protein product is CSATSGETQYF.